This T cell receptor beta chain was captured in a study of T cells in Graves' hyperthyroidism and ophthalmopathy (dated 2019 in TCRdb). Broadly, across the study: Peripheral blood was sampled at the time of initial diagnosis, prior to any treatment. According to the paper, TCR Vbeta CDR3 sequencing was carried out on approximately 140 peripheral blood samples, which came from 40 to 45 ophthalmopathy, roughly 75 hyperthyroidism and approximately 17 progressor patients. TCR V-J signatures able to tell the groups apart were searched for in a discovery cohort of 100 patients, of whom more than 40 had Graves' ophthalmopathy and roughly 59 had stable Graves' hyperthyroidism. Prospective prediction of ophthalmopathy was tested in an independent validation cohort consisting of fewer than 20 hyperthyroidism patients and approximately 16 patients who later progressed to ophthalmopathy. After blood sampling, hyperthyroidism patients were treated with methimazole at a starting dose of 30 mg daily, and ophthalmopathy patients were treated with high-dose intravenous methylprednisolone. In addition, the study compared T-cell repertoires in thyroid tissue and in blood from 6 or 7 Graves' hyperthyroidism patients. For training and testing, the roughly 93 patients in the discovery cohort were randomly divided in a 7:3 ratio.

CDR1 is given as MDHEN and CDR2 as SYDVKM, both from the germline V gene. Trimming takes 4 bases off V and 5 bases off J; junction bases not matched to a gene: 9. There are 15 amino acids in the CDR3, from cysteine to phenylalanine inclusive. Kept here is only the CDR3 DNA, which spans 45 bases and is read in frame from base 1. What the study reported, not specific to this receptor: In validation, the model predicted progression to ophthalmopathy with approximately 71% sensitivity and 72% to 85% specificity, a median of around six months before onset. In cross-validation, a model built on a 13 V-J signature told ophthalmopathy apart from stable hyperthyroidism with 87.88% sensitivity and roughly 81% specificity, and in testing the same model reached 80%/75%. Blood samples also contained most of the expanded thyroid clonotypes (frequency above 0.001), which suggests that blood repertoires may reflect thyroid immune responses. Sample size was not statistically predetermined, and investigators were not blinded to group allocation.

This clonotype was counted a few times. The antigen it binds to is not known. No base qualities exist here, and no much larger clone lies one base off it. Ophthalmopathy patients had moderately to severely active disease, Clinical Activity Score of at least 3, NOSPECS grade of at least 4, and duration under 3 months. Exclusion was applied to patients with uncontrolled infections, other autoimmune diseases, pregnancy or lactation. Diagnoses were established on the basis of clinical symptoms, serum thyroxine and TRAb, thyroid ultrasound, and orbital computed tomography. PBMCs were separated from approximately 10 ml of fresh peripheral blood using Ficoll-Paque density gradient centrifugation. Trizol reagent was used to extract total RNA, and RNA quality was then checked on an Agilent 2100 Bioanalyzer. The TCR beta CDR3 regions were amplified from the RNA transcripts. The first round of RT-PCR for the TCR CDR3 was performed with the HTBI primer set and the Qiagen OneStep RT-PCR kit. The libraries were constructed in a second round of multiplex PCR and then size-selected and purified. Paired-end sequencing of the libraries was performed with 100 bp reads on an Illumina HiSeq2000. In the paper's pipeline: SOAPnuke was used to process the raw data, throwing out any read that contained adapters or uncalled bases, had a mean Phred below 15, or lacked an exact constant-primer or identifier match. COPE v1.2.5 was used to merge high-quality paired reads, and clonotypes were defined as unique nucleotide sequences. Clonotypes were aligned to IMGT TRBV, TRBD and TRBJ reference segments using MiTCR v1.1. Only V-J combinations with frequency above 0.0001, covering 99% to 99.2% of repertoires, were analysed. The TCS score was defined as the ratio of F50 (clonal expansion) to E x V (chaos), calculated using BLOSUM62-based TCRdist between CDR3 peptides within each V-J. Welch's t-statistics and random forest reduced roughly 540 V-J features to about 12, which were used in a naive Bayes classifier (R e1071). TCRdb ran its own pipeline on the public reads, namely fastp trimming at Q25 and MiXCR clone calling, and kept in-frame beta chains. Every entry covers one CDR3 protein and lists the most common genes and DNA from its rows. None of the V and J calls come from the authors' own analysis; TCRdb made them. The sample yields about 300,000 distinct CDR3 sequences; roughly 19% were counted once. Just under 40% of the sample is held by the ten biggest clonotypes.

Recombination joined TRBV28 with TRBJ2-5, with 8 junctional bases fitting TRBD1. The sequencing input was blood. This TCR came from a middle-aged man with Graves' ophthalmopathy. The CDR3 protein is CASSSIVQGAETQYF. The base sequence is TGTGCCAGCAGTTCAATTGTCCAGGGGGCCGAGACCCAGTACTTC.